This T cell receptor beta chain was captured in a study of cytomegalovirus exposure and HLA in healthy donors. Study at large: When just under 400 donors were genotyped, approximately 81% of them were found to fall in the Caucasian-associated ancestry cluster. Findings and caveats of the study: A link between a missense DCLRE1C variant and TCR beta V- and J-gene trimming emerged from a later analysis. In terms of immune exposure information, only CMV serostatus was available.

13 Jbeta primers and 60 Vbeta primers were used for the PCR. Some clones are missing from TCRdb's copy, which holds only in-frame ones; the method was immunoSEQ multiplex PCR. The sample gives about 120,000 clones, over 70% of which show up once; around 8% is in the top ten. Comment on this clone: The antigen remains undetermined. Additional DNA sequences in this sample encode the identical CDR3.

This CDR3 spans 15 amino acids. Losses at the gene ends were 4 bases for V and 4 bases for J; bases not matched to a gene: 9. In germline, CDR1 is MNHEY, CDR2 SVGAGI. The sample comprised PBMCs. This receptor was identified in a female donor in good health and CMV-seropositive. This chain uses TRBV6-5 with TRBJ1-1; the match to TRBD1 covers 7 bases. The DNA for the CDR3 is TGTGCCAGCAGTTTTACGACAGGGCCGGGCACTGAAGCTTTCTTT. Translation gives CASSFTTGPGTEAFF.